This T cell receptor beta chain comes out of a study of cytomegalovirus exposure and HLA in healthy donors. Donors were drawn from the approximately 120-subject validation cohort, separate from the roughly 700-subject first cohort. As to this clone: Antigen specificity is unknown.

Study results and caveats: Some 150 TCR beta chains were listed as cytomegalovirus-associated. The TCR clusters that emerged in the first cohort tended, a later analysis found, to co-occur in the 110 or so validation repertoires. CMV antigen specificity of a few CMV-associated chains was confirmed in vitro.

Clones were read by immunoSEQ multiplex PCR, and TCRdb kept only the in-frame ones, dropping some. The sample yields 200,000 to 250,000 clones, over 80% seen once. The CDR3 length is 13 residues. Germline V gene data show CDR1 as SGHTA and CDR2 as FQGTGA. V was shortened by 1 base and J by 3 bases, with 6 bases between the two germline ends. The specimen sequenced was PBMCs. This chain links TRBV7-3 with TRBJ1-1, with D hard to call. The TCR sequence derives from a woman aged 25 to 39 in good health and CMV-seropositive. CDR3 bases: TGTGCCAGCAGCTTAAACGGGGACACTGAAGCTTTCTTT. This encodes CASSLNGDTEAFF.